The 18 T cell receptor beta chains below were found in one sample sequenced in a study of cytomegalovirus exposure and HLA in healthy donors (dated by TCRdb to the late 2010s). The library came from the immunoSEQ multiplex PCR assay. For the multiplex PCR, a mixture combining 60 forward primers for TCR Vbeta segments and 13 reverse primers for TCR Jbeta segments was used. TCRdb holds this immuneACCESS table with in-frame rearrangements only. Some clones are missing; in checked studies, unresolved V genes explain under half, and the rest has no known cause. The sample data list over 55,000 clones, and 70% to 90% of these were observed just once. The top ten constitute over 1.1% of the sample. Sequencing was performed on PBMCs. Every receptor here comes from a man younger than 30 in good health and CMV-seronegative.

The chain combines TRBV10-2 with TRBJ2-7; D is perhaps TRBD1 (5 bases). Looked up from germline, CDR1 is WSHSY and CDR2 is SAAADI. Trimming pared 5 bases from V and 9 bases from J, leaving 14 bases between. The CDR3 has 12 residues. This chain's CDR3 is CASSPRQSGQYF. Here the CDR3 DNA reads TGCGCCAGCAGTCCGAGACAGTCCGGGCAGTACTTC.

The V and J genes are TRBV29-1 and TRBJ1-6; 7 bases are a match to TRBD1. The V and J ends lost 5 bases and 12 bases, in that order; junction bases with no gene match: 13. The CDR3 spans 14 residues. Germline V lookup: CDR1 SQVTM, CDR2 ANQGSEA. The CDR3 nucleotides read TGCAGCGTTACCACAGGGGACATTCTGAAACCCCTCCACTTT. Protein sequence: CSVTTGDILKPLHF.

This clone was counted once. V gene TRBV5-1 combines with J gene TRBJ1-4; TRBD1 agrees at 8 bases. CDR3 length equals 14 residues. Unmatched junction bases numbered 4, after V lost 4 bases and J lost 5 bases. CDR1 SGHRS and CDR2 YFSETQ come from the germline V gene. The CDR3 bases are TGCGCCAGCAGCCTCGGGGACAGGAATGAAAAACTGTTTTTT. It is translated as CASSLGDRNEKLFF.

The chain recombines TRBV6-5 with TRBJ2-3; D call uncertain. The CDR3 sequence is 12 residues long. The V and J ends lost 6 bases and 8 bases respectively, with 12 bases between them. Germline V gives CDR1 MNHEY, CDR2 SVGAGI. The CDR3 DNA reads TGTGCCAGCAGCCCCGGGTTCGGTACGCAGTATTTT. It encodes CASSPGFGTQYF.

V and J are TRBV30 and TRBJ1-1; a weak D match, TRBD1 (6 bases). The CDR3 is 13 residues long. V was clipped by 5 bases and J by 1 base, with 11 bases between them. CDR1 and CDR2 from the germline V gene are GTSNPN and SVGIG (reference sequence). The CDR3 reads CAWLRQANTEAFF. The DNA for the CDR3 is TGTGCCTGGCTTCGACAGGCGAACACTGAAGCTTTCTTT.

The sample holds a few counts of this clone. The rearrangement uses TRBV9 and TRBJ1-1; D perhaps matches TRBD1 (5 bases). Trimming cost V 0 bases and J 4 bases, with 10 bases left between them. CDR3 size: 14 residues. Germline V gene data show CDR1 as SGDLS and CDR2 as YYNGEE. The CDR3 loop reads CASSVAWRGTEAFF. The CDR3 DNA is TGTGCCAGCAGCGTAGCTTGGAGGGGCACTGAAGCTTTCTTT.

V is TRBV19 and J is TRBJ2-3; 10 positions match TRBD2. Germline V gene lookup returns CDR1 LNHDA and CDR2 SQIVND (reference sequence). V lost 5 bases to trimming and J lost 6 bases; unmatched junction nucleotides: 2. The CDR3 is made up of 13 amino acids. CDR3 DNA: TGTGCCAGTAGTGCTAGCGGGGGCGATACGCAGTATTTT. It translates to CASSASGGDTQYF. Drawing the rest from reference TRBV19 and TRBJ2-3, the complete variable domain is DGGITQSPKYLFRKEGQNVTLSCEQNLNHDAMYWYRQDPGQGLRLIYYSQIVNDFQKGDIAEGYSVSREKKESFPLTVTSAQKNPTAFYLCASSASGGDTQYFGPGTRLTVL.

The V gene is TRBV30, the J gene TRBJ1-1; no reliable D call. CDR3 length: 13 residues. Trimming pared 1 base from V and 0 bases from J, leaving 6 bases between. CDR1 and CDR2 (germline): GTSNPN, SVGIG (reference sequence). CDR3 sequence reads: CAWSGQMNTEAFF. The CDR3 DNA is TGTGCCTGGAGTGGGCAGATGAACACTGAAGCTTTCTTT.

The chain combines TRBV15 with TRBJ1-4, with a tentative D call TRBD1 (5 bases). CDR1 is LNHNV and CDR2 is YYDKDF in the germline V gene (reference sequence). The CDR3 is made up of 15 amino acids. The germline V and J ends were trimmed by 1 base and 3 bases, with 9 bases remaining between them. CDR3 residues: CATSRGGEANEKLFF. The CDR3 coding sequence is TGTGCCACCAGCAGAGGGGGGGAGGCTAATGAAAAACTGTTTTTT.

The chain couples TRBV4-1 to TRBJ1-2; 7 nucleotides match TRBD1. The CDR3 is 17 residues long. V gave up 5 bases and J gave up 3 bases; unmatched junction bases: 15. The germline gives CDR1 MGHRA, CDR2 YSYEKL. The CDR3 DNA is TGCGCCAGCAGCACCCGCCTGCATCAGGGGGTTTACTATGGCTACACCTTC. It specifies CASSTRLHQGVYYGYTF.

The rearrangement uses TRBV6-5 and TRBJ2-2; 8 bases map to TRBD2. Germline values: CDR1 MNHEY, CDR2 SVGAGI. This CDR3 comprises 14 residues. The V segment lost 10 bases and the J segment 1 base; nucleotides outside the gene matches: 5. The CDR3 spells CAIMRGVNTGELFF. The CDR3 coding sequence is TGTGCCATTATGCGGGGGGTGAACACCGGGGAGCTGTTTTTT.

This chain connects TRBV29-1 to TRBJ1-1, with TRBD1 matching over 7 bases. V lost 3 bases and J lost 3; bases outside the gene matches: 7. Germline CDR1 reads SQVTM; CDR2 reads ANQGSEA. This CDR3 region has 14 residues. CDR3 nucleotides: TGCAGCGTTGAGAAGGGACAGTTAGACACTGAAGCTTTCTTT. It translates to CSVEKGQLDTEAFF.

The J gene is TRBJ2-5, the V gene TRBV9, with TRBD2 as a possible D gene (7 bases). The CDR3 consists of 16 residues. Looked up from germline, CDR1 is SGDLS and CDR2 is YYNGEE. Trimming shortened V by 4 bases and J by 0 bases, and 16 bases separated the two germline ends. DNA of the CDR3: TGTGCCAGCAGCTTCGGGGAGGGGGATTACCAAGAGACCCAGTACTTC. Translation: CASSFGEGDYQETQYF.

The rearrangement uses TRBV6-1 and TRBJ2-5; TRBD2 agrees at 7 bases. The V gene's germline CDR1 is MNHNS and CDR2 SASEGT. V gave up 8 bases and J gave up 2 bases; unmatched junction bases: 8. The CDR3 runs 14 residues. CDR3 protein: CASGWVGGQETQYF. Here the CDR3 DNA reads TGTGCCAGCGGATGGGTCGGGGGGCAAGAGACCCAGTACTTC.

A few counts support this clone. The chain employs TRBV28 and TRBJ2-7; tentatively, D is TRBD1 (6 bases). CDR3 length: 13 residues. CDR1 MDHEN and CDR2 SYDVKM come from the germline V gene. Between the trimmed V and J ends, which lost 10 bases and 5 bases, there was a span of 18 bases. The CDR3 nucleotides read TGTGCCACCTCCAGGGGATCGACTAACGAGCAGTACTTC. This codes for CATSRGSTNEQYF.

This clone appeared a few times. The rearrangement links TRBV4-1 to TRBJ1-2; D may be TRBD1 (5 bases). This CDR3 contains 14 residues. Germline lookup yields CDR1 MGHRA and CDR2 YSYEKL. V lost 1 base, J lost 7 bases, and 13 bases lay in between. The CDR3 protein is CASSQGPGDSGYTF. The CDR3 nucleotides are TGCGCCAGCAGCCAAGGACCCGGGGACTCTGGCTACACCTTC.

CDR3 residues: CASSFRGELFF. CDR3 in DNA: TGTGCCAGCAGCTTTCGCGGGGAGCTGTTTTTT. V usage is TRBV11-2 and J usage is TRBJ2-2; D unresolved. Between the trimmed V and J ends, which lost 3 bases and 7 bases, there was a span of 3 bases. Germline V CDR1 and CDR2: SGHAT, FQNNGV. The CDR3 consists of 11 residues. The full variable domain, completed using reference TRBV11-2 and TRBJ2-2, is EAGVAQSPRYKIIEKRQSVAFWCNPISGHATLYWYQQILGQGPKLLIQFQNNGVVDDSQLPKDRFSAERLKGVDSTLKIQPAKLEDSAVYLCASSFRGELFFGEGSRLTVL.

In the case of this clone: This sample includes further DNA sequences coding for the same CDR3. As DNA, the CDR3 is TGTGCCAGCAGTTTGGGAGGGACACGGGGCGAAAAACTGTTTTTT. Amino acids: CASSLGGTRGEKLFF. This chain joins TRBV28 and TRBJ1-4, with D possibly being TRBD1 (6 bases). Looked up from germline, CDR1 is MDHEN and CDR2 is SYDVKM. V lost 3 bases, J lost 8 bases, and 16 bases lay in between. The CDR3 runs to 15 residues.